Reported below is one TCR beta chain. TCRdb's copy holds only in-frame clones and misses some; the assay was immunoSEQ multiplex PCR. This repertoire shows some 160,000 clones, roughly 90% found once; its top ten account for 0.68%. The V segment lost 4 bases and the J segment 5 bases; nucleotides outside the gene matches: 5. CDR3 length: 14 amino acids. The germline gives CDR1 MDHEN, CDR2 SYDVKM. These data belong to a study of control samples from healthy donors and cancer patients. Sequencing used blood. The chain employs TRBV28 and TRBJ1-1, with 9 bases identical to TRBD1. This clonotype originated in a woman younger than 45 in good health. The CDR3 region is CASSSGTGKTEAFF. The DNA for the CDR3 is TGTGCCAGCAGTTCCGGGACAGGGAAAACTGAAGCTTTCTTT.